The sequence of this T cell receptor beta chain was determined in a study of response to subunit inactivated influenza vaccine. Findings and limits, study-wide: The authors put forward the suggestion that each seasonal influenza vaccination may bring in only a limited number of new T cells.

This clonotype turned up a few times. Its antigen is undetermined. Trimming pared 1 base from V and 7 bases from J, leaving 10 bases between. CDR1 DFQATT and CDR2 SNEGSKA come from the germline V gene (reference sequence). The CDR3 extends over 13 amino acids. TCRdb called the RT-PCR reads again in MiXCR, with one record for every CDR3 protein. The top ten clones hold 5.5% to 8% of a sample with around 760,000 distinct CDR3 sequences, more than 11% of them seen once. The chain joins TRBV20-1 to TRBJ2-2; either TRBD1 or TRBD2 may supply D (5 bases each). Sequencing used PBMCs from blood, obtained around 15 days before vaccination. This clonotype was sampled from a man between 45 and 60 years old who received an inactivated influenza vaccine. CDR3 bases: TGCAGTGCTAGAGTAGGGACGGGCGGGGAGCTGTTTTTT. Its translation is CSARVGTGGELFF.